This is a list of T cell receptor beta chains from one sample in a study of blood T cell repertoires in COVID-19. The repertoire was sequenced with immunoSEQ multiplex PCR; TCRdb's copy has only in-frame clones and lacks some. This table holds some 160,000 clones, 70% to 90% found once. Source material: peripheral blood. The receptors were gathered from a woman aged 50 to 60 with acute or convalescent COVID-19. The CDR3 runs from the conserved cysteine through the conserved F or W. The order of the fields is clone size, V gene, D gene, J gene, CDR3 protein, CDR3 DNA. A D gene is named only where the DNA matches it firmly. Some rows have no size entry. The others give once, few or many, or a class for an expanded clone.

.	TRBV7-9	.	TRBJ2-7	CASSTTRTAYEQYF	TGTGCCAGCAGCACGACCAGGACTGCCTACGAGCAGTACTTC
.	TRBV9	.	TRBJ1-1	CASSVELGNTEAFF	TGTGCCAGCAGCGTAGAGCTAGGGAACACTGAAGCTTTCTTT
.	TRBV19	TRBD1	TRBJ2-5	CASSATLPGQHQTQYF	TGTGCCAGTAGTGCAACCCTCCCGGGACAGCACCAGACCCAGTACTTC
.	TRBV9	TRBD2	TRBJ2-3	CASSVGLAGGPGTDTQYF	TGTGCCAGCAGCGTAGGGCTAGCGGGGGGGCCGGGCACAGATACGCAGTATTTT
.	TRBV6-2/TRBV6-3	TRBD1	TRBJ2-7	CASSYRDRASYEQYF	TGTGCCAGCAGTTACCGGGACAGGGCATCCTACGAGCAGTACTTC
.	TRBV6-5	TRBD1	TRBJ1-5	CASSRTGSQPQHF	TGTGCCAGCAGCCGGACAGGGAGTCAGCCCCAGCATTTT
.	TRBV7-2	.	TRBJ2-2	CASTGDWNTGELFF	TGTGCCAGCACAGGGGATTGGAACACCGGGGAGCTGTTTTTT
.	TRBV7-2	.	TRBJ1-3	CASSLVQTGGNTIYF	TGTGCCAGCAGCTTAGTTCAGACAGGAGGAAACACCATATATTTT
.	TRBV7-9	.	TRBJ1-5	CASSSQNQPQHF	TGTGCCAGCAGCTCCCAAAATCAGCCCCAGCATTTT
.	TRBV6-5	.	TRBJ2-3	CASSRSRGSTDTQYF	TGTGCCAGCAGCCGGTCGCGGGGAAGCACAGATACGCAGTATTTT
.	TRBV14	TRBD1	TRBJ1-2	CASSQGQGYGYTF	TGTGCCAGCAGCCAAGGACAGGGCTATGGCTACACCTTC
many	TRBV12-3/TRBV12-4	.	TRBJ2-1	CASSATSKQFF	TGTGCCAGCAGTGCCACTAGCAAGCAGTTCTTC
.	TRBV6-6	TRBD1	TRBJ2-1	CASRGQGARGYEQFF	TGTGCCAGCAGAGGACAGGGTGCCCGGGGGTATGAGCAGTTCTTC
.	TRBV4-1	TRBD2	TRBJ2-1	CASSLGWGTSGLNEQFF	TGCGCCAGCAGCTTGGGGTGGGGGACTAGCGGATTAAATGAGCAGTTCTTC
.	TRBV24-1	.	TRBJ2-2	CATRDGANTGELFF	TGTGCCACGCGGGACGGAGCGAACACCGGGGAGCTGTTTTTT
.	TRBV6-5	TRBD2	TRBJ2-1	CASTALAATYNEQFF	TGTGCCAGCACCGCCCTAGCGGCCACCTACAATGAGCAGTTCTTC
once	TRBV7-2	.	TRBJ1-4	CASSPQGSQLFF	TGTGCCAGCAGCCCCCAGGGCTCGCAACTGTTTTTT
.	TRBV7-8	TRBD1	TRBJ1-2	CASSRGGTGGYGYTF	TGTGCCAGCAGTCGAGGGGGGACAGGGGGATATGGCTACACCTTC
.	TRBV28	.	TRBJ1-5	CASRGGDESWGQPQHF	TGTGCCAGCCGGGGGGGGGACGAAAGTTGGGGTCAGCCCCAGCATTTT
.	TRBV19	TRBD1	TRBJ1-2	CASSKDRTYGYTF	TGTGCCAGTAGTAAGGACAGGACCTATGGCTACACCTTC
once	TRBV28	.	TRBJ1-5	CASSLYDLTVISNQPQHF	TGTGCCAGCAGTTTATATGACTTGACGGTTATTAGCAATCAGCCCCAGCATTTT
many	TRBV9	TRBD1	TRBJ2-1	CASSVDGTGGNEQFF	TGTGCCAGCAGCGTAGACGGGACAGGGGGGAATGAGCAGTTCTTC
.	TRBV7-2	.	TRBJ2-1	CASSPSGSRLSYNEQFF	TGTGCCAGCAGCCCCAGCGGATCCCGGCTATCCTACAATGAGCAGTTCTTC
.	TRBV5-6	.	TRBJ1-1	CASSLALYTEAFF	TGTGCCAGCAGCTTGGCCCTGTACACTGAAGCTTTCTTT
.	TRBV28	.	TRBJ2-1	CASSRQDNEQFF	TGTGCCAGCAGTCGACAGGACAATGAGCAGTTCTTC
.	TRBV6-6	TRBD1	TRBJ1-1	CASTPGGARTEAFF	TGTGCCAGCACCCCAGGGGGCGCGAGGACTGAAGCTTTCTTT
.	TRBV11-2	.	TRBJ2-7	CASSLVLTTGAYEQYF	TGTGCCAGCAGCTTAGTCCTGACAACTGGCGCCTACGAGCAGTACTTC
.	TRBV5-4	.	TRBJ2-7	CASSPQTGMVYEQYF	TGTGCCAGCAGCCCCCAGACAGGAATGGTCTACGAGCAGTACTTC
.	TRBV27	TRBD2	TRBJ2-5	CASSSGTSGWETQYF	TGTGCCAGCAGTTCTGGGACTAGCGGGTGGGAGACCCAGTACTTC
.	TRBV6-2/TRBV6-3	TRBD1	TRBJ1-6	CASSTVGTGSNSPLHF	TGTGCCAGCAGTACGGTCGGGACAGGAAGCAATTCACCCCTCCACTTT
.	TRBV6-4	.	TRBJ2-5	CASSVDGGNQETQYF	TGTGCCAGCAGTGTAGACGGCGGCAACCAAGAGACCCAGTACTTC
.	TRBV7-7	TRBD2	TRBJ2-1	CASSSGGKGANEQFF	TGTGCCAGCAGCTCGGGAGGTAAGGGAGCCAATGAGCAGTTCTTC
.	TRBV9	TRBD1	TRBJ1-3	CASSDTGAFGNTIYF	TGTGCCAGCAGTGACACAGGGGCCTTTGGAAACACCATATATTTT
.	TRBV11-2	TRBD2	TRBJ2-7	CASSLVGTSGGTYEQYF	TGTGCCAGCAGCTTAGTCGGGACTAGCGGGGGGACCTACGAGCAGTACTTC
.	TRBV3-1/TRBV3-2	TRBD2	TRBJ2-1	CASSQGGGYNEQFF	TGTGCCAGCAGCCAAGGGGGGGGGTACAATGAGCAGTTCTTC
.	TRBV20-1	TRBD2	TRBJ2-3	CSASGRGGDTQYF	TGCAGTGCTAGTGGGAGGGGCGGCGATACGCAGTATTTT
.	TRBV27	.	TRBJ2-1	CASSQGTTNNEQFF	TGTGCCAGCAGCCAAGGGACAACGAACAATGAGCAGTTCTTC
.	TRBV28	.	TRBJ1-6	CASGQRANSPLHF	TGTGCCAGCGGACAGAGGGCGAATTCACCCCTCCACTTT
.	TRBV28	.	TRBJ1-5	CASSLVGGPQHF	TGTGCCAGCAGTTTAGTGGGGGGGCCCCAGCATTTT
.	TRBV2	TRBD2	TRBJ2-2	CASSPTSAGELFF	TGTGCCAGCAGTCCGACTAGCGCCGGGGAGCTGTTTTTT
.	TRBV25-1	.	TRBJ1-1	CASSRGTGGAFF	TGTGCCAGCAGTCGGGGGACGGGTGGGGCTTTCTTT
.	TRBV6-5	.	TRBJ2-7	CASSYSAGVSYEQYF	TGTGCCAGCAGTTACTCGGCAGGGGTTAGCTACGAGCAGTACTTC
.	TRBV20-1	.	TRBJ2-1	CSARSREQFF	TGCAGTGCCCGTTCCCGGGAGCAGTTCTTC
.	TRBV7-2	TRBD2	TRBJ2-5	CASSSGTSGVQETQYF	TGTGCCAGCAGCTCCGGGACTAGCGGGGTTCAAGAGACCCAGTACTTC
.	TRBV7-9	.	TRBJ2-1	CASITGNEQFF	TGTGCCAGCATCACAGGAAATGAGCAGTTCTTC
.	TRBV5-1	TRBD1	TRBJ1-1	CASSNVLVEGAQAFF	TGCGCCAGCAGCAACGTCCTCGTGGAGGGGGCTCAAGCTTTCTTT
.	TRBV7-9	TRBD1	TRBJ1-4	CASSPQGAREKLFF	TGTGCCAGCAGCCCACAGGGGGCGCGTGAAAAACTGTTTTTT
.	TRBV4-2	.	TRBJ2-1	CASSQDVNPTEQFF	TGTGCCAGCAGCCAAGATGTTAACCCTACTGAGCAGTTCTTC